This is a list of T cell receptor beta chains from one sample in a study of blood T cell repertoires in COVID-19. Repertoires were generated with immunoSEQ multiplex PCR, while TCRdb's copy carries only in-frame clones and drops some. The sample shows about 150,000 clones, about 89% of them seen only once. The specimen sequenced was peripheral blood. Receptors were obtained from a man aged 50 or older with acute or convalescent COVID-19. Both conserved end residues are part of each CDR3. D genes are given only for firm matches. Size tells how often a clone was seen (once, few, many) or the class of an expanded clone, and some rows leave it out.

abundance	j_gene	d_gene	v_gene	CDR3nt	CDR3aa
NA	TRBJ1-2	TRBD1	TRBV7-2	TGTGCCAGCAGCGCCCCGGGACAGGGACTCTATGGCTACACCTTC	CASSAPGQGLYGYTF
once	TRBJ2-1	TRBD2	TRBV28	TGTGCCAGCAGTTCCGCCGGCGGGAGGGCCAGGAGTGAGCAGTTCTTC	CASSSAGGRARSEQFF
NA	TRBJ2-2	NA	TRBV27	TGTGCCAGCAGTTTATTGTGGGGCCCCGGGGAGCTGTTTTTT	CASSLLWGPGELFF
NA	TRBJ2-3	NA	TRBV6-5	TGTGCCAGCAGTTCTTCCGGGGGACCCTCTGGGGATACGCAGTATTTT	CASSSSGGPSGDTQYF
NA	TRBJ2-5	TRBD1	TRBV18	TGTGCCAGCTCACCTGGGACAGGTCAGGAAGAGACCCAGTACTTC	CASSPGTGQEETQYF
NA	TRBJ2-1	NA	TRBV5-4	TGTGCCAGCAGCGTCACTAGTCTATCCTACAATGAGCAGTTCTTC	CASSVTSLSYNEQFF
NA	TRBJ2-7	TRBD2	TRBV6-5	TGTGCCAGCAGTTATGGGACTAGCGGAACGTACGAGCAGTACTTC	CASSYGTSGTYEQYF
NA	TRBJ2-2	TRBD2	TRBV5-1	TGCGCCAGCAGCTTGGCGGGACTAGCGGGAGTGACCGGGGAGCTGTTTTTT	CASSLAGLAGVTGELFF
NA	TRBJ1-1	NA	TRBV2	TGTGCCAGCAGTGAAAGCGGGGGCAGTTACACTGAAGCTTTCTTT	CASSESGGSYTEAFF
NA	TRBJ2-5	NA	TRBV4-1	TGCGCCAGCAGCCATCCCCCCGGTCTTCCCCAAGAGACCCAGTACTTC	CASSHPPGLPQETQYF
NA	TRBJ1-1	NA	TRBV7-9	TGTGCCAGCAGCTTAGCGCGAATAGGGGAGGGGATGGAAGCTTTCTTT	CASSLARIGEGMEAFF